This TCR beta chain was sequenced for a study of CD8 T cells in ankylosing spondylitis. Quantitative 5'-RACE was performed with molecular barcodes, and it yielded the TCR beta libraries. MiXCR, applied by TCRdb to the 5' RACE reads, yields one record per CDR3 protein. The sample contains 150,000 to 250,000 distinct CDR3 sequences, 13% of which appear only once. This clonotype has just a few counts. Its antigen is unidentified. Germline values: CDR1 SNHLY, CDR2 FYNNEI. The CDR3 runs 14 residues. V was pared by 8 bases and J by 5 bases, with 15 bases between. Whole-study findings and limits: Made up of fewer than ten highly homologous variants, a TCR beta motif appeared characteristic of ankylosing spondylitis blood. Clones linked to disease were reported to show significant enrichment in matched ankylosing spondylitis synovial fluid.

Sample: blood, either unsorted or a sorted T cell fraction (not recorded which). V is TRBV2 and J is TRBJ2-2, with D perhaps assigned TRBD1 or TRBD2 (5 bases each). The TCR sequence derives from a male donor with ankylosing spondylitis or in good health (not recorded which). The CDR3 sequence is CASVAGRLTGELFF. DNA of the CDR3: TGTGCCAGCGTGGCAGGGAGACTGACCGGGGAGCTGTTTTTT.